This passage covers 6 T cell receptor beta chains from one sample sequenced in a study of T cells in Graves' hyperthyroidism and ophthalmopathy. Amplified TCR beta CDR3 regions came from RNA transcripts. The study used the HTBI primer set for a first-round RT-PCR of the TCR CDR3. TCRdb itself ran the multiplex PCR reads through MiXCR, one entry per CDR3 protein. This table holds hundreds of thousands of distinct CDR3 sequences, around 15% found once. Sequenced input: blood. All receptors come from a woman aged 25 to 45 with Graves' hyperthyroidism.

This clonotype occurred many times. The V gene is TRBV2, the J gene TRBJ1-2; TRBD1 might be the D (5 bases). Germline CDR1 and CDR2: SNHLY and FYNNEI. V dropped 7 bases and J dropped 2 bases, with 17 bases sitting between them. There are 15 residues in the CDR3. CDR3 amino acids: CASKGRVETNYGYTF. CDR3 nucleotides: TGTGCCAGCAAGGGACGCGTAGAAACAAACTATGGCTACACCTTC.

This clonotype was counted between two and nine times. The conserved final phenylalanine or tryptophan is absent from the CDR3, which likely points to a read error. This chain connects TRBV5-1 to TRBJ1-1; 8 nucleotides match TRBD1. Germline V lookup: CDR1 SGHRS, CDR2 YFSETQ. The CDR3 has 14 residues. V gave up 7 bases and J gave up 0 bases; unmatched junction bases: 5. The DNA of the CDR3 is TGCGCCAGCGGACGACAGGGGATGAACACTGAAGCTTTCCTT. This codes for CASGRQGMNTEAFL.

This clonotype was seen only a few times. The V and J genes are TRBV7-9 and TRBJ2-1; D is unclear. The length of the CDR3 is 13 residues. Trimming pared 6 bases from V and 9 bases from J, leaving 15 bases between. CDR1 and CDR2 from the germline V gene are SEHNR and FQNEAQ (reference sequence). The CDR3: CASSQDPSAEQFF. DNA of the CDR3: TGTGCCAGCAGTCAAGATCCCTCCGCTGAGCAGTTCTTC.

This chain uses TRBV20-1 with TRBJ2-7, with TRBD2 matching over 11 bases. Germline V lookup: CDR1 DFQATT, CDR2 SNEGSKA (reference sequence). With 3 bases clipped from V and 0 bases from J, the junction kept 4 bases outside the gene matches. The CDR3 runs to 15 residues. CDR3 sequence reads: CSASKLAGVSYEQYF. The CDR3 DNA reads as TGCAGTGCTAGCAAACTAGCGGGGGTCTCCTACGAGCAGTACTTC.

There are many counts of this clonotype. The chain joins TRBV27 to TRBJ2-7; D may match TRBD1 or TRBD2 (5 bases each). This CDR3 region has 16 residues. Germline lookup yields CDR1 MNHEY and CDR2 SMNVEV (reference sequence). Trimming removed 6 bases from V and 3 bases from J, with 21 bases in between. The CDR3 nucleotides are TGTGCCAGCAGCCCGAGAGGTTCGGGGCGCCTCTACGAGCAGTACTTC. As protein: CASSPRGSGRLYEQYF.

This clonotype appeared many times. The chain combines TRBV7-8 with TRBJ1-2; TRBD1 agrees at 11 bases. CDR1 is SGHVS and CDR2 is FQNEAQ in the germline V gene. With 4 bases clipped from V and 4 bases from J, the junction kept 2 bases outside the gene matches. The CDR3 runs to 14 residues. The CDR3: CASSSGTGGYGYTF. The CDR3 DNA follows: TGTGCCAGCAGCTCCGGGACAGGGGGCTATGGCTACACCTTC.